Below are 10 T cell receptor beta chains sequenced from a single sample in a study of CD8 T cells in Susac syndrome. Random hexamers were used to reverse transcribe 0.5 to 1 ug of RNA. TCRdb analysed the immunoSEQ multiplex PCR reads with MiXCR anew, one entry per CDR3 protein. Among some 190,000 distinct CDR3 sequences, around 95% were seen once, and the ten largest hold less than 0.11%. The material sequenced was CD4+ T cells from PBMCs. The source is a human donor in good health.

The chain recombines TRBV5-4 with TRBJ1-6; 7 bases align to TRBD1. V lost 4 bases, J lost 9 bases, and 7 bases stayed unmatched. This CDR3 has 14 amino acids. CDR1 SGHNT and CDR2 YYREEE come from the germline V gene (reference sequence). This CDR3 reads CASSTDRLGSPLHF. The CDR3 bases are TGTGCCAGCAGCACGGACAGGTTGGGTTCACCCCTCCACTTT.

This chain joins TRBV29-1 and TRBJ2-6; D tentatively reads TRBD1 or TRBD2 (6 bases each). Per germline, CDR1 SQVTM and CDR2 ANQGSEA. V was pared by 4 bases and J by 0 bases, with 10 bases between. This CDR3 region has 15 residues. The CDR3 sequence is CSVGGGGSGANVLTF. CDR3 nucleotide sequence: TGCAGCGTTGGAGGAGGGGGCTCTGGGGCCAACGTCCTGACTTTC.

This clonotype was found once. The CDR3 sequence: CATSSEGDTQYF. CDR3 in DNA: TGTGCCACCAGCAGCGAAGGCGATACGCAGTATTTT. V usage is TRBV15 and J usage is TRBJ2-3; D call uncertain. The CDR3 sequence is 12 residues long. Per germline, CDR1 LNHNV and CDR2 YYDKDF (reference sequence). Deletions cut 3 bases from V and 6 bases from J, with 7 bases between. Drawing the rest from reference TRBV15 and TRBJ2-3, the complete variable domain is DAMVIQNPRYQVTQFGKPVTLSCSQTLNHNVMYWYQQKSSQAPKLLFHYYDKDFNNEADTPDNFQSRRPNTSFCFLDIRSPGLGDTAMYLCATSSEGDTQYFGPGTRLTVL.

In nucleotides, the CDR3 is TGTGCCACCAGTGACCCGGGACAGGACACAGATACGCAGTATTTT. It encodes CATSDPGQDTDTQYF. The rearrangement links TRBV24-1 to TRBJ2-3; 8 positions agree with TRBD1. Germline V CDR1 and CDR2: KGHDR, SFDVKD. Unmatched junction bases numbered 4, after V lost 4 bases and J lost 2 bases. The CDR3 has 15 amino acids.

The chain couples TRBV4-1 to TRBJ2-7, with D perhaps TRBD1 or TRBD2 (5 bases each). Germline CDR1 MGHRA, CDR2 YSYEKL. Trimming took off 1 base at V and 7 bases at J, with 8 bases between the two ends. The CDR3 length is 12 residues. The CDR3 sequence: CASSQVWGEQYF. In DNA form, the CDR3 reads TGCGCCAGCAGCCAAGTCTGGGGGGAGCAGTACTTC.

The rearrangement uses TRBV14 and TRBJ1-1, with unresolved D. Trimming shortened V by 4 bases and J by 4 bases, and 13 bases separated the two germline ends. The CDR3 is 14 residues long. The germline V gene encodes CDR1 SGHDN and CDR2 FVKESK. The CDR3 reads CASSLFRESTEAFF. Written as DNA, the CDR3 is TGTGCCAGCAGCCTTTTCCGGGAGAGCACTGAAGCTTTCTTT.

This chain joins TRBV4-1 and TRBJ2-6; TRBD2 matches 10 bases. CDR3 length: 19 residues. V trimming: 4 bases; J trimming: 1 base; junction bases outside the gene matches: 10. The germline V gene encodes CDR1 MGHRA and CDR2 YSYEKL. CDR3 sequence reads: CASSPGGSGRGSGANVLTF. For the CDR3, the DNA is TGCGCCAGCAGCCCAGGGGGCAGCGGGAGGGGATCTGGGGCCAACGTCCTGACTTTC.

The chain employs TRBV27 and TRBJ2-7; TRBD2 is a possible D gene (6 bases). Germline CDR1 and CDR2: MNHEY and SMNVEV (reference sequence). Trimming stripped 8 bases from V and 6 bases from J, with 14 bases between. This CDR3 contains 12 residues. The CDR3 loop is CASGPPAGEQYV. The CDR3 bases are TGTGCCAGCGGCCCTCCAGCGGGCGAGCAGTACGTC.

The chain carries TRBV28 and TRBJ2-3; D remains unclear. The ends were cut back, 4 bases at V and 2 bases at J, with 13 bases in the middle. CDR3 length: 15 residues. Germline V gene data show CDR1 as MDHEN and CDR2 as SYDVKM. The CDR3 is CASSSAKPPTDTQYF. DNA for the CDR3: TGTGCCAGCAGTTCCGCTAAGCCCCCCACAGATACGCAGTATTTT. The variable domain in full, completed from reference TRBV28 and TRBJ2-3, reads DVKVTQSSRYLVKRTGEKVFLECVQDMDHENMFWYRQDPGLGLRLIYFSYDVKMKEKGDIPEGYSVSREKKERFSLILESASTNQTSMYLCASSSAKPPTDTQYFGPGTRLTVL.

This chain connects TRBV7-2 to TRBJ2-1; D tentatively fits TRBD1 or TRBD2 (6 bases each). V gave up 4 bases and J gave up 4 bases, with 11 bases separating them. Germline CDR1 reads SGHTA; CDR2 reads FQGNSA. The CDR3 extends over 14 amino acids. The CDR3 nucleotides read TGTGCCAGCAGCTACAGGGACTGGTACAATGAGCAGTTCTTC. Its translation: CASSYRDWYNEQFF.